This T cell receptor beta chain is drawn from a study of CD8 T cells in Susac syndrome. The study, taken as a whole, reports: The study conceded that relatively few individuals underwent its TCR sequencing and HLA analysis.

Turning to this clonotype: Its specificity is not known.

The germline V gene encodes CDR1 DFQATT and CDR2 SNEGSKA (reference sequence). V lost 3 bases, J lost 2 bases, and 6 bases stayed unmatched. This CDR3 is built from 15 residues. Random-hexamer reverse transcription was applied to about 0.45 to 1 ug RNA. Multiplex immunoSEQ PCR targeted 54 Vbeta and 13 Jbeta TCR beta segments. TCRdb ran MiXCR on the immunoSEQ multiplex PCR reads and lists one entry per CDR3 protein. This table has more than 150,000 distinct CDR3 sequences, more than 90% appearing once. This rearrangement joins TRBV20-1 to TRBJ2-7, with 11 bases lining up with TRBD1. The sequenced material came from CD4+ T cells from PBMCs. The clonotype comes from a human donor in good health. The chain's CDR3 is CSASTPGQGAYEQYF. CDR3 bases: TGCAGTGCTAGTACCCCGGGACAGGGGGCCTACGAGCAGTACTTC.